Below, 17 T cell receptor beta chains from the same sample are listed, as sequenced in a study of blood T cell repertoires in COVID-19. Clones were read by immunoSEQ multiplex PCR, and TCRdb kept only the in-frame ones, dropping some. Of 200,000 to 250,000 clones listed, 70% to 85% are singletons. Sequencing input: PBMCs or T cells enriched from blood (not recorded which). The receptors were gathered from a woman aged 60-70 years who had recovered from COVID-19.

The chain combines TRBV11-2 with TRBJ2-7; D gene uncertain. Germline V gene sequence: CDR1 SGHAT, CDR2 FQNNGV. V was pared by 1 base and J by 6 bases, with 7 bases between. This CDR3 has 12 residues. The CDR3 reads CASSLGSSEQYF. The DNA of the CDR3 is TGTGCCAGCAGCTTAGGTAGTAGCGAGCAGTACTTC.

In this sample, this clone turned up once. V usage is TRBV6-5 and J usage is TRBJ2-7, with 8 positions matching TRBD1. V dropped 6 bases and J dropped 7; count of bases not matched to a gene: 11. Germline-derived CDR1 and CDR2 are MNHEY and SVGAGI. The CDR3 contains 14 residues. CDR3 DNA sequence: TGTGCCAGCAGGTTACCAGGGGGCACAGGGGAGCAGTACTTC. Its translation: CASRLPGGTGEQYF.

This rearrangement joins TRBV9 to TRBJ2-1, with no clear D. This CDR3 comprises 13 residues. Germline values: CDR1 SGDLS, CDR2 YYNGEE. The V end was cut by 0 bases, the J end by 4 bases, with 5 bases between. The CDR3 here is CASSVGTYNEQFF. CDR3 in DNA: TGTGCCAGCAGCGTAGGTACATACAATGAGCAGTTCTTC. Combining the CDR3 with reference TRBV9 and TRBJ2-1 gives the whole variable domain DSGVTQTPKHLITATGQRVTLRCSPRSGDLSVYWYQQSLDQGLQFLIQYYNGEERAKGNILERFSAQQFPDLHSELNLSSLELGDSALYFCASSVGTYNEQFFGPGTRLTVL.

This sequence joins TRBV6-2 or TRBV6-3 and TRBJ1-2; a possible D gene is TRBD1 (6 bases). The germline gives CDR1 MNHEY, CDR2 SVGEGT. Trimming took off 1 base at V and 6 bases at J, with 18 bases between the two ends. This CDR3 comprises 16 residues. CDR3 sequence reads: CASSYYSRDTLDGYTF. In DNA form, the CDR3 reads TGTGCCAGCAGTTACTACAGCCGGGACACCCTCGATGGCTACACCTTC.

This clone turned up a few times. The chain employs TRBV18 and TRBJ1-2; weak D call: TRBD1 (6 bases). V dropped 0 bases and J dropped 3 bases, with 11 bases sitting between them. Per germline, CDR1 KGHSH and CDR2 LQKENI. The CDR3 is 15 amino acids. The CDR3 bases are TGTGCCAGCTCACCACCTTTTCAGGGGTACTATGGCTACACCTTC. Translation gives CASSPPFQGYYGYTF.

The chain uses TRBV6-5 and TRBJ1-5; D is possibly TRBD1 (6 bases). Germline CDR1 is MNHEY and CDR2 is SVGAGI. This CDR3 is 14 amino acids long. Trimming took 8 bases from V and 4 from J, leaving 15 bases between them. The CDR3 loop is CASSRGGANQPQHF. The CDR3 DNA sequence: TGTGCCAGCTCCCGAGGGGGGGCAAATCAGCCCCAGCATTTT.

The J gene is TRBJ1-2, the V gene TRBV27; D uncertain. The germline V gene has CDR1 MNHEY and CDR2 SMNVEV (reference sequence). V was shortened by 10 bases and J by 8 bases, with 17 bases between the two germline ends. CDR3 size: 12 residues. The CDR3 DNA is TGTGCCACCCTATCTCTTATTGAAGGCTACACCTTC. Translated, it gives CATLSLIEGYTF.

The genes are TRBV10-3 and TRBJ2-5; 12 bases are a match to TRBD1. Germline V gene lookup returns CDR1 ENHRY and CDR2 SYGVKD. Trimming took 6 bases from V and 3 from J; bases not matched to a gene: 2. The CDR3 has 14 amino acids. This chain's CDR3 is CAIRGTGGEETQYF. The CDR3 bases are TGTGCCATCAGGGGGACAGGGGGCGAAGAGACCCAGTACTTC.

Only a few counts were recorded for this clone. This chain connects TRBV6-5 to TRBJ2-2; D not certain. This CDR3 has 12 amino acids. Germline V lookup: CDR1 MNHEY, CDR2 SVGAGI. V was pared by 10 bases and J by 3 bases, with 9 bases between. The CDR3 DNA reads as TGTGCCACCCTCGAGGACACCGGGGAGCTGTTTTTT. Amino acids: CATLEDTGELFF.

The chain couples TRBV5-1 to TRBJ2-7, with TRBD1 matching over 7 bases. The CDR3 runs to 14 residues. Losses at the gene ends were 3 bases for V and 0 bases for J; bases not matched to a gene: 3. Germline CDR1 is SGHRS and CDR2 is YFSETQ. Here the CDR3 DNA reads TGCGCCAGCAGCTCCGGGACAGCCTCCTACGAGCAGTACTTC. This encodes CASSSGTASYEQYF.

The rearrangement links TRBV19 to TRBJ2-5; 7 nucleotides match TRBD2. Germline V gives CDR1 LNHDA, CDR2 SQIVND (reference sequence). The CDR3 totals 14 residues. V lost 8 bases and J lost 5; bases outside the gene matches: 11. The CDR3 is CASHKAGRIETQYF. CDR3 DNA sequence: TGTGCCAGTCATAAAGCGGGAAGGATTGAGACCCAGTACTTC.

This rearrangement joins TRBV3-1 (or the pseudogene TRBV3-2) to TRBJ2-7; D may be TRBD2 (5 bases). Trimming left V 0 bases short and J 6 bases short, with 12 bases between. Germline CDR1 LGHDT, CDR2 YNNKEL (reference sequence). There are 14 residues in the CDR3. CDR3 nucleotides: TGTGCCAGCAGCCAAGATCCGGGTAGCGTCGAGCAGTACTTC. It translates to CASSQDPGSVEQYF.

This chain joins TRBV11-2 and TRBJ2-7; TRBD1 might be the D (5 bases). This CDR3 is 14 amino acids long. In germline, CDR1 is SGHAT, CDR2 FQNNGV. Trimming shortened V by 2 bases and J by 6 bases, and 14 bases separated the two germline ends. The CDR3: CASSLSGKGLEQYF. Written as DNA, the CDR3 is TGTGCCAGCAGCTTATCAGGGAAGGGTCTCGAGCAGTACTTC.

The rearrangement joins TRBV3-1 (or the pseudogene TRBV3-2) to TRBJ1-5; TRBD1 aligns across 7 bases. The CDR3 covers 15 residues. Losses at the gene ends were 2 bases for V and 5 bases for J; bases not matched to a gene: 6. Germline V gene data show CDR1 as LGHDT and CDR2 as YNNKEL (reference sequence). The CDR3 protein is CASSQSDRDYQPQHF. The DNA for the CDR3 is TGTGCCAGCAGCCAATCCGACAGGGACTATCAGCCCCAGCATTTT.

V and J are TRBV9 and TRBJ1-4, with D possibly matching TRBD1 (6 bases). CDR3 length: 13 residues. The germline V gene encodes CDR1 SGDLS and CDR2 YYNGEE. V lost 3 bases and J lost 8, with 11 bases in between. CDR3 loop: CASSAGQREKLFF. The CDR3 nucleotides read TGTGCCAGCAGCGCTGGACAGAGGGAAAAACTGTTTTTT.

This clone is a singleton in its sample. The chain carries TRBV2 and TRBJ2-7; 11 bases are shared with TRBD1. Germline values: CDR1 SNHLY, CDR2 FYNNEI. The CDR3 runs 14 residues. The V segment lost 3 bases and the J segment 7 bases; nucleotides outside the gene matches: 5. CDR3 protein: CASSDQGQGGEQYF. Written as DNA, the CDR3 is TGTGCCAGCAGTGATCAGGGACAGGGGGGGGAGCAGTACTTC. The full variable domain, in which reference TRBV2 and TRBJ2-7 provide the parts outside the CDR3, is EPEVTQTPSHQVTQMGQEVILRCVPISNHLYFYWYRQILGQKVEFLVSFYNNEISEKSEIFDDQFSVERPDGSNFTLKIRSTKLEDSAMYFCASSDQGQGGEQYFGPGTRLTVT.

The sample holds one count of this clone. Its ends do not fully match the called genes, so a read error is possible. The rearrangement links TRBV6-4 to TRBJ2-3, with 11 bases lining up with TRBD2. This CDR3 region has 15 residues. Germline V gives CDR1 MRHNA, CDR2 SNTAGT. The CDR3 spells CASSALAGGTYTQYF. In DNA form, the CDR3 reads TGTGCCAGCAGTGCCCTAGCGGGGGGCACATATACGCAGTATTTT.